This T cell receptor beta chain comes out of a study of Graves' ophthalmopathy and Graves' hyperthyroidism. The V end was cut by 6 bases, the J end by 3 bases, with 15 bases between. The CDR3 consists of 15 residues. Germline lookup yields CDR1 SNHLY and CDR2 FYNNEI. The authors amplified TCR beta CDR3 regions from RNA transcripts. Second-round multiplex PCR followed a first-round RT-PCR using HTBI primers. TCRdb passed the multiplex PCR reads through MiXCR, listing each CDR3 protein once. This sample has some 240,000 distinct CDR3 sequences, with around 42% found just once. Material for sequencing was peripheral blood. The rearrangement links TRBV2 to TRBJ1-5, with D possibly being TRBD1 (5 bases). The TCR was taken from an adult man with Graves' ophthalmopathy. Written as DNA, the CDR3 is TGTGCCAGCAGAGGGGACGGCAAACCCAATCAGCCCCAGCATTTT. Protein product: CASRGDGKPNQPQHF.